This entry features one T cell receptor beta chain sequence. What it recognizes is unknown. Surgery cases with the highest brain T cell transcript signatures were chosen for sequencing. Before surgery, patients took at least one anti-epileptic drug. The assay was immunoSEQ multiplex PCR, and TCRdb's table has in-frame clones only and misses some. The repertoire holds tens of thousands of clones, just over 90% seen once, with around 1.4% in the top ten. The entry originates in a study of brain T cells in children with intractable seizures. This CDR3 is built from 16 residues. Trimming took off 3 bases at V and 0 bases at J, with 12 bases between the two ends. Per germline, CDR1 SGHTA and CDR2 FQGNSA. Findings and limits, study-wide: Patients' HCMV serostatus was unknown; virus specificity rests on CDR3 similarity alone. Absence of clones before surgery may stem from lower sequencing depth.

The sequence was obtained from a boy under two years old with tuberous sclerosis and intractable seizures. The starting material was peripheral blood, obtained at surgery. The J gene is TRBJ2-1, the V gene TRBV7-2; D unresolved. CDR3 sequence reads: CASSFGRWSSYNEQFF. CDR3 DNA sequence: TGTGCCAGCAGCTTTGGACGCTGGAGCTCCTACAATGAGCAGTTCTTC.